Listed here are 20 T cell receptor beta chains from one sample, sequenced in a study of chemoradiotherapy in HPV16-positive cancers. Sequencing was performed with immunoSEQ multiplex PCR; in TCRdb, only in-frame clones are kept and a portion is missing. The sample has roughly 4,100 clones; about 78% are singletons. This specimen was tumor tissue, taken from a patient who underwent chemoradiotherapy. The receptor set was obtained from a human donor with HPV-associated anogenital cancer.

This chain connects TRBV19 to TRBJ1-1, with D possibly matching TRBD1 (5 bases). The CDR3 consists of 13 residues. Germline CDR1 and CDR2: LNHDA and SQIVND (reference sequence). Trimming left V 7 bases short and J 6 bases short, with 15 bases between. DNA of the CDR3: TGTGCCAGTAATGGATACAGGAAAGCTGAAGCTTTCTTT. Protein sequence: CASNGYRKAEAFF.

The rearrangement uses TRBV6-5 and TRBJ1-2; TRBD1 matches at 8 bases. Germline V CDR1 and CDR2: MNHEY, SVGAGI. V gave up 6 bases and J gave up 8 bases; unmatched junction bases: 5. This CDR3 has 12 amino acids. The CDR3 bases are TGTGCCAGCAGCTTTCGGACAGGGGGCTACACCTTC. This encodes CASSFRTGGYTF.

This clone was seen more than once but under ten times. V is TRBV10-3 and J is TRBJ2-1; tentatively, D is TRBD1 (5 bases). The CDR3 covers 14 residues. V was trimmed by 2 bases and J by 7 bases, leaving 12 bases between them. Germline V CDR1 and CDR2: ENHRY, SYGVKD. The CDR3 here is CAISEPGATNEQFF. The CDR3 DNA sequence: TGTGCCATCAGTGAGCCTGGGGCGACGAATGAGCAGTTCTTC.

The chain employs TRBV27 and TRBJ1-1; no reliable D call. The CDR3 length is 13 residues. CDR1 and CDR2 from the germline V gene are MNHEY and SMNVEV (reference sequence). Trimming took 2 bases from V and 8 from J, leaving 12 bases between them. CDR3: CASSLQHDREAFF. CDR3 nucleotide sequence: TGTGCCAGCAGTTTACAACACGACCGGGAAGCTTTCTTT.

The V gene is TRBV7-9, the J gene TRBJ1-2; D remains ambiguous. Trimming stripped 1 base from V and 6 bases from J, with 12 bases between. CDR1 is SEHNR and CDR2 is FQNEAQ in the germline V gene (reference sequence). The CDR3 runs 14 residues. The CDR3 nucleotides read TGTGCCAGCAGCTTAGGCAGGTTCTCTGATGGCTACACCTTC. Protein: CASSLGRFSDGYTF.

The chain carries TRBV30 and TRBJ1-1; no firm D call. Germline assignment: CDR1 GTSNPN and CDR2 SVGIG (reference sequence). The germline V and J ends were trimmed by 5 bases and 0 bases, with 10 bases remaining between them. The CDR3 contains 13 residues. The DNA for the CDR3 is TGTGCCTGGGGGGTGCAGATGAACACTGAAGCTTTCTTT. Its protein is CAWGVQMNTEAFF.

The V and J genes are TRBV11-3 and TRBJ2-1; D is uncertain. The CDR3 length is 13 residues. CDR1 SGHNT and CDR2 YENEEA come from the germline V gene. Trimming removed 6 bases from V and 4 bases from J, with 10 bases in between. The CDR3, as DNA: TGTGCCAGCAGTTCCCTCGCTTACAATGAGCAGTTCTTC. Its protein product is CASSSLAYNEQFF. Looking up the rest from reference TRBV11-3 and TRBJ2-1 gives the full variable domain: EAGVVQSPRYKIIEKKQPVAFWCNPISGHNTLYWYLQNLGQGPELLIRYENEEAVDDSQLPKDRFSAERLKGVDSTLKIQPAELGDSAVYLCASSSLAYNEQFFGPGTRLTVL.

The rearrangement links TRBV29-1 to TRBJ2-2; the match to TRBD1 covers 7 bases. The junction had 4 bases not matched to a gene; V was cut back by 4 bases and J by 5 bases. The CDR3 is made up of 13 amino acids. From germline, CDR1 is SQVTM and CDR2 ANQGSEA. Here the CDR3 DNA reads TGCAGCGTTGGACAGGGTATAACCGGGGAGCTGTTTTTT. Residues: CSVGQGITGELFF.

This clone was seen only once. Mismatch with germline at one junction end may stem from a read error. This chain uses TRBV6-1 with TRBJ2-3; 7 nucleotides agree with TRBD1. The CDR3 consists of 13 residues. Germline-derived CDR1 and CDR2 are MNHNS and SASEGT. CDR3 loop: CASREGTADTQYF. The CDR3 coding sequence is TGTGCCAGCAGGGAAGGGACAGCAGATACGCAGTATTTT.

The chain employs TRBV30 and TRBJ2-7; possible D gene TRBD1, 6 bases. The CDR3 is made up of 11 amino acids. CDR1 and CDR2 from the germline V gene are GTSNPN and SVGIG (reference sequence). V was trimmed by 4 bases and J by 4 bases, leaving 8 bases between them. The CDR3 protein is CAWTGAYEQYF. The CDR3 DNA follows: TGTGCCTGGACAGGGGCGTACGAGCAGTACTTC. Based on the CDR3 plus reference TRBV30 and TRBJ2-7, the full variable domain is SQTIHQWPATLVQPVGSPLSLECTVEGTSNPNLYWYRQAAGRGLQLLFYSVGIGQISSEVPQNLSASRPQDRQFILSSKKLLLSDSGFYLCAWTGAYEQYFGPGTRLTVT.

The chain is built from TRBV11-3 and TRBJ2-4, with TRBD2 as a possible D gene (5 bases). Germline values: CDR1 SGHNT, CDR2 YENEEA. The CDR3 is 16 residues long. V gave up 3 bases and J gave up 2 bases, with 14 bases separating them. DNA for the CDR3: TGTGCCAGCAGCTTGAGCTTTCGCGGGTCCAAAAACATTCAGTACTTC. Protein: CASSLSFRGSKNIQYF.

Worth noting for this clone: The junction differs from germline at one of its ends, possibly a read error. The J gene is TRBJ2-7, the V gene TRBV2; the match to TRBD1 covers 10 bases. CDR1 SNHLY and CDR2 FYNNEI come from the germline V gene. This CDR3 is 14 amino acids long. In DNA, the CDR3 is TGTGCCAGCAGGCTGGGACAGGGGCTTTACGTGCAGTACTTC. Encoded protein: CASRLGQGLYVQYF.

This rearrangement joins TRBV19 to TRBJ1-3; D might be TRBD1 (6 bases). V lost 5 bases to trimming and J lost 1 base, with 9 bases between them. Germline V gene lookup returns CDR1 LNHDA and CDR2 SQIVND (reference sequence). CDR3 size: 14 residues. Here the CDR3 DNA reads TGTGCCAGTAGTGTCGGGACATCTGGAAACACCATATATTTT. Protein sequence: CASSVGTSGNTIYF. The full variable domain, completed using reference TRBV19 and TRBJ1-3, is DGGITQSPKYLFRKEGQNVTLSCEQNLNHDAMYWYRQDPGQGLRLIYYSQIVNDFQKGDIAEGYSVSREKKESFPLTVTSAQKNPTAFYLCASSVGTSGNTIYFGEGSWLTVV.

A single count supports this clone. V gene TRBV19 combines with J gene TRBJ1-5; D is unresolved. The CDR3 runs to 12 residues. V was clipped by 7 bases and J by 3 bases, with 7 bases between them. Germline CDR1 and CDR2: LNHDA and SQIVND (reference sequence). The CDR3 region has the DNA TGTGCCAGTAAAACGGTCAATCAGCCCCAGCATTTT. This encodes CASKTVNQPQHF. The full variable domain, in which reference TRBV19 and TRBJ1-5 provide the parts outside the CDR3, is DGGITQSPKYLFRKEGQNVTLSCEQNLNHDAMYWYRQDPGQGLRLIYYSQIVNDFQKGDIAEGYSVSREKKESFPLTVTSAQKNPTAFYLCASKTVNQPQHFGDGTRLSIL.

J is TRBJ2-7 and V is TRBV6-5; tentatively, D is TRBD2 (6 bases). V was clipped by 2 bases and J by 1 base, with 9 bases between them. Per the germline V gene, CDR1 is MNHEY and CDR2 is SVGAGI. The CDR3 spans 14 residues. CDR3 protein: CASSYPGRSYEQYF. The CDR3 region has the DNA TGTGCCAGCAGTTACCCGGGGAGGTCCTACGAGCAGTACTTC.

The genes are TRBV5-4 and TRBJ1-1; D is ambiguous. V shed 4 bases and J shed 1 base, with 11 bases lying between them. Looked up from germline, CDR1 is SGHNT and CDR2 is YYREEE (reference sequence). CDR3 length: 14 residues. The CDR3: CASSRFEQNTEAFF. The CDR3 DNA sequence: TGTGCCAGCAGCCGGTTCGAACAGAACACTGAAGCTTTCTTT.

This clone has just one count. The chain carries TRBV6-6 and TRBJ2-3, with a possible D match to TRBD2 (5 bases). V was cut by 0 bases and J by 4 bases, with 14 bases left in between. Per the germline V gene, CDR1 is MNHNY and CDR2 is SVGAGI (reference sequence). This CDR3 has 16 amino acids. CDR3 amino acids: CASSYSTQRWADTQYF. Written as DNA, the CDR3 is TGTGCCAGCAGTTACTCGACTCAGCGGTGGGCAGATACGCAGTATTTT.

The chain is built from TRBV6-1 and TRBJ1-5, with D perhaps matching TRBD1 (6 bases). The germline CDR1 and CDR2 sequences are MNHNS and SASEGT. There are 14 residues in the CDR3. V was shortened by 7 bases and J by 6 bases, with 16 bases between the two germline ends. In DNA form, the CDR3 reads TGTGCCAGCACCACAGTGGGGGGCGTTCAGCCCCAGCATTTT. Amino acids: CASTTVGGVQPQHF.

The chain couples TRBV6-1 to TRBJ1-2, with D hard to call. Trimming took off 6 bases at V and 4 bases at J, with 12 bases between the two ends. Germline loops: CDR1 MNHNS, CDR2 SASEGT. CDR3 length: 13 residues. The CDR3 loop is CASRGDGSYGYTF. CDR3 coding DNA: TGTGCCAGCAGGGGCGACGGAAGCTATGGCTACACCTTC.

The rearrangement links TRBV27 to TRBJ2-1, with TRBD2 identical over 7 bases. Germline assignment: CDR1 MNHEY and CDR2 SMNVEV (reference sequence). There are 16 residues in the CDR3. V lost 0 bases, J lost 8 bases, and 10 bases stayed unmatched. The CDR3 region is CASSLSGGGGFHEQFF. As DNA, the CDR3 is TGTGCCAGCAGTTTATCCGGCGGGGGTGGCTTCCATGAGCAGTTCTTC.